This T cell receptor beta chain was recovered during a study of OX40 agonist ivuxolimab in advanced cancers. This table comes from immunoSEQ multiplex PCR, and its TCRdb copy is limited to in-frame clones, with some not included. The table has some 60,000 clones, about 86% seen once. This receptor was obtained from an adult with an advanced solid tumor such as melanoma, head and neck, liver or kidney cancer. The material sequenced was CD4+ or CD8+ T cells sorted from blood, taken in a trial of the OX40 agonist ivuxolimab.

CDR3 coding DNA: TGTGCCAGCAGTTTTGCCCCGGGACAGGGGAATCAGCCCCAGCATTTT. Translated: CASSFAPGQGNQPQHF. This sequence joins TRBV28 and TRBJ1-5; 10 bases are a match to TRBD1. Germline V gene lookup returns CDR1 MDHEN and CDR2 SYDVKM. V gave up 3 bases and J gave up 4 bases; unmatched junction bases: 6. CDR3 length: 16 amino acids.